This TCR beta chain was found in a study of control samples from healthy donors and cancer patients. The table came from immunoSEQ multiplex PCR; TCRdb's copy has only in-frame clones and leaves some out. Of roughly 150,000 clones listed, 90% to 95% were seen once; the top ten hold 0.68%. Trimming stripped 6 bases from V and 0 bases from J, with 12 bases between. Germline V gene sequence: CDR1 MNHEY, CDR2 SVGAGI. The CDR3 covers 15 residues. The TCR was taken from a woman under 40 in good health. Specimen: blood. The V call is TRBV6-5, the J call TRBJ1-3; tentative D call: TRBD1 (6 bases). CDR3 protein: CASRPLDSSGNTIYF. The CDR3 bases are TGTGCCAGCAGACCTCTGGACAGCTCTGGAAACACCATATATTTT.